The 27 T cell receptor beta chains reported below all come from one sample, sequenced in a study of CD4 and CD8 cells across lung adenocarcinoma regions (dated by TCRdb to 2016 to 2019). The library came from PCR. Sequencer: HiSeq X Ten. TCRdb trimmed the raw reads at Q25, called clones with MiXCR and kept productive beta chains. Under each unique CDR3 protein, matching rows form one entry showing the most common genes and DNA. The sample table contains around 23,000 distinct CDR3 sequences; only one count was recorded for about 50% of them. Under 50% of the sample goes to the ten largest clones. The sequenced material came from CD8+ T cells from the center of a lung tumor. This specimen's cell subset or site label, per the study, means: tumor center region. The receptors were gathered from a male donor with lung adenocarcinoma. The CD4 and CD8 labels of this study may be unreliable.

V usage is TRBV5-1 and J usage is TRBJ2-5; TRBD2 agrees at 15 bases. Matching the DNA end better, TRBJ2-7 makes the J call doubtful. Germline CDR1 and CDR2: SGHRS and YFSETQ. The CDR3 is 13 residues long. CDR3 residues: CASGLAGGYEQYF. The CDR3 region has the DNA TGCGCCAGCGGACTAGCGGGAGGGTACGAGCAGTACTTC.

This clonotype was counted many times. A much larger clonotype is one base distant, so this may be a read error. V usage is TRBV6-1 and J usage is TRBJ2-1, with 11 bases identical to TRBD2. Judging by the DNA end, TRBJ2-7 fits better; the J call may be wrong. The length of the CDR3 is 15 residues. Germline V gene sequence: CDR1 MNHNS, CDR2 SASEGT. CDR3 region: CASSETGLADNEQYF. The CDR3 region has the DNA TGTGCCAGCAGTGAAACGGGACTAGCGGACAATGAGCAGTACTTC.

This clonotype appeared a single time. A junction end diverges from the germline sequence, so it may reflect a read error. This chain links TRBV6-1 with TRBJ2-4; D perhaps matches TRBD1 (6 bases). The CDR3 covers 16 residues. The germline V gene has CDR1 MNHNS and CDR2 SASEGT. CDR3 in DNA: TGTGCCAGCAGTGGGCGCCTCCGGCCCCTCAGGGACATTCAGTACTTT. Protein: CASSGRLRPLRDIQYF.

This sequence joins TRBV10-1 and TRBJ2-4; the D gene is possibly TRBD1 (5 bases). Germline V lookup: CDR1 WNHNN, CDR2 SYGVQD (reference sequence). V was clipped by 6 bases and J by 8 bases, with 17 bases between them. The length of the CDR3 is 14 residues. Written as DNA, the CDR3 is TGCGCCAGCAGGGGGCTGTATGCCACAGACATTCAGTACTTC. It encodes CASRGLYATDIQYF.

The chain employs TRBV7-9 and TRBJ2-3; no reliable D call. Germline loops: CDR1 SEHNR, CDR2 FQNEAQ (reference sequence). V lost 0 bases to trimming and J lost 4 bases, with 5 bases between them. This CDR3 contains 13 residues. DNA for the CDR3: TGTGCCAGCAGCTTAGCAGGGCCAGATACGCAGTATTTT. This sequence encodes CASSLAGPDTQYF. The full variable domain, its missing parts supplied by reference TRBV7-9 and TRBJ2-3, is DTGVSQNPRHKITKRGQNVTFRCDPISEHNRLYWYRQTLGQGPEFLTYFQNEAQLEKSRLLSDRFSAERPKGSFSTLEIQRTEQGDSAMYLCASSLAGPDTQYFGPGTRLTVL.

With respect to this clonotype: At one boundary the junction diverges from the germline segment, which might be a read error. This chain links TRBV10-1 with TRBJ2-3, with no clear D. Germline V gene sequence: CDR1 WNHNN, CDR2 SYGVQD (reference sequence). The CDR3 has 14 amino acids. The CDR3 reads CASSDSRDKETQYF. DNA for the CDR3: TGCGCCAGCAGTGACAGCCGTGACAAAGAGACCCAGTACTTT.

This clonotype was detected ten times or more. This may be a read error: a much more frequent sequence differs by one nucleotide. The chain has TRBV10-1 and TRBJ2-1; possibly TRBD1 for D (7 bases). The V gene's germline CDR1 is WNHNN and CDR2 SYGVQD (reference sequence). Trimming stripped 5 bases from V and 10 bases from J, with 18 bases between. CDR3 length equals 14 residues. The CDR3 reads CASSRGTATYEQFF. The DNA of the CDR3 is TGCGCCAGCAGTCGCGGGACAGCAACCTACGAGCAGTTCTTC.

CDR3 region: CASSEEIRSDTQYF. In nucleotides, the CDR3 is TGTGCCAGCAGTGAAGAGATTCGCTCGGATACGCAGTATTTT. The V gene is TRBV6-1, the J gene TRBJ2-3, with D uncertain. Germline V gives CDR1 MNHNS, CDR2 SASEGT. There are 14 residues in the CDR3. The V end was cut by 1 base, the J end by 6 bases, with 11 bases between.

This clonotype is termed medium-sized. V gene TRBV6-5 combines with J gene TRBJ2-1; D remains ambiguous. The CDR3 is 11 residues long. The ends were cut back, 2 bases at V and 7 bases at J, with 3 bases in the middle. Per germline, CDR1 MNHEY and CDR2 SVGAGI. CDR3 protein: CASSYGNEQFF. The CDR3 bases are TGTGCCAGCAGTTACGGAAATGAGCAGTTCTTC.

For this clonotype: The junction does not match germline at one end; this may be a read error. The chain is built from TRBV4-2 and TRBJ2-4, with a tentative D call TRBD2 (6 bases). There are 15 residues in the CDR3. Germline V gives CDR1 LGHNA, CDR2 YNFKEQ. The CDR3 loop is CASSQGSGAKNTQYF. The CDR3 DNA reads as TGTGCCAGCAGCCAGGGTAGCGGCGCCAAAAACACTCAGTATTTC.

V gene TRBV25-1 combines with J gene TRBJ2-2, with TRBD1 identical over 9 bases. V shed 6 bases, J shed 4 bases, and the junction held 9 bases outside the gene matches. The V gene's germline CDR1 is MGHDK and CDR2 SYGVNS. The CDR3 runs 16 residues. CDR3 in DNA: TGTGCCAGCAGCGATGGACAGGGGTCAGGCACCGGGGAGCTGTTTTTT. The encoded protein is CASSDGQGSGTGELFF.

The chain is built from TRBV10-2 and TRBJ2-3; tentatively, D is TRBD2 (6 bases). The germline V gene has CDR1 WSHSY and CDR2 SAAADI. V lost 4 bases and J 12 bases, leaving 29 bases between the germline ends. This CDR3 spans 17 amino acids. The CDR3, as DNA: TGCGCCAGCAGTGCGGGTCCGGGGGTAGCTGGAACAGAGACCCAGTATTTT. Translated, it gives CASSAGPGVAGTETQYF.

This chain links TRBV10-1 with TRBJ2-3, with D unresolved. The CDR3 sequence is 14 residues long. V dropped 4 bases and J dropped 2 bases, with 10 bases sitting between them. The V gene's germline CDR1 is WNHNN and CDR2 SYGVQD (reference sequence). DNA of the CDR3: TGCGCCAGCAGTGGGAGACGTGCCACAGATACGCAGTATTTT. Its translation is CASSGRRATDTQYF.

The sample holds many counts of this clonotype. The J gene is TRBJ2-2, the V gene TRBV7-2, with TRBD2 matching 10 bases. The CDR3 totals 15 residues. Trimming at V came to 0 bases and at J to 6 bases, leaving 1 base not matched to a gene. Germline V gives CDR1 SGHTA, CDR2 FQGNSA. CDR3 in DNA: TGTGCCAGCAGCTTAGCACTAGCGGGACCCGGGGAGCTGTTTTTT. Translation: CASSLALAGPGELFF.

Only one count was recorded for this clonotype. One junction end does not reproduce the germline sequence, and a read error may be involved. V and J are TRBV6-1 and TRBJ2-5; 7 positions agree with TRBD2. The germline V gene has CDR1 MNHNS and CDR2 SASEGT. This CDR3 is built from 15 residues. The CDR3 DNA sequence: TGTGCCAGGGGGGGGACTGGCCGAGACCAAGAGACCCAGTACTTT. It codes for CARGGTGRDQETQYF.

V and J are TRBV10-1 and TRBJ2-4, with D possibly called TRBD1 or TRBD2 (5 bases each). This CDR3 is 14 amino acids long. Germline lookup yields CDR1 WNHNN and CDR2 SYGVQD (reference sequence). The CDR3 region is CGGRELHAKNTQYF. DNA of the CDR3: TGCGGCGGCAGGGAGCTGCATGCCAAAAACACGCAGTACTTC.

This clonotype was counted many times. V is TRBV4-1 and J is TRBJ2-1, with D maybe TRBD2 (5 bases). The V gene's germline CDR1 is MGHRA and CDR2 YSYEKL. CDR3 length: 16 residues. V was shortened by 1 base and J by 7 bases, with 17 bases between the two germline ends. CDR3 in DNA: TGCGCCAGCAGCCAAGTTGAGACTATTGGGGTAAATGAGCAGTTCTTC. This sequence encodes CASSQVETIGVNEQFF.

This clonotype was counted a few times. The V call is TRBV4-2, the J call TRBJ1-3; no clear D. Germline CDR1 and CDR2: LGHNA and YNFKEQ. V was trimmed by 2 bases and J by 0 bases, leaving 11 bases between them. The CDR3 totals 16 residues. CDR3 coding DNA: TGTGCCAGCAGCCAATCGACCCCAAGCTCTGGAAACACCATATATTTT. Its translation: CASSQSTPSSGNTIYF.

The chain couples TRBV27 to TRBJ2-1; D is unclear. Per germline, CDR1 MNHEY and CDR2 SMNVEV (reference sequence). This CDR3 spans 16 amino acids. V was cut by 1 base and J by 5 bases, with 15 bases left in between. CDR3 amino acids: CASSLYLGPGHNEQFF. In DNA, the CDR3 is TGTGCCAGCAGTTTATATCTAGGACCGGGTCACAATGAGCAGTTCTTC.

This clonotype was observed many times. J is TRBJ1-3 and V is TRBV4-1; D gene uncertain. Germline CDR1 and CDR2: MGHRA and YSYEKL. The CDR3 runs 15 residues. V was pared by 2 bases and J by 0 bases, with 8 bases between. CDR3 DNA: TGCGCCAGCAGCCAAACCGCGAACTCTGGAAACACCATATATTTT. Translating it yields CASSQTANSGNTIYF.

The chain uses TRBV10-3 and TRBJ2-1, with a tentative D call TRBD1 (6 bases). Matching the DNA end better, TRBJ2-4 makes the J call doubtful. CDR1 and CDR2 (germline): ENHRY, SYGVKD. The CDR3 length is 15 residues. CDR3 in DNA: TGTGCCGGGGGCCCTGGTGGCCGGGCCAAAGAGATTCAGTACTTC. This gives the protein CAGGPGGRAKEIQYF.

The chain uses TRBV6-1 and TRBJ2-1; D assignment may be TRBD1 or TRBD2 (5 bases each). TRBJ2-7 explains the end of the DNA better; the J call may be wrong. In germline, CDR1 is MNHNS, CDR2 SASEGT. CDR3 length equals 14 residues. CDR3 loop: CASSAGTASYEQYF. The CDR3 region has the DNA TGTGCCAGCAGTGCCGGGACCGCTTCCTACGAGCAGTACTTC.

A remark on this clonotype: One end of the junction is discordant with germline, which a read error may explain. The gene calls are TRBV6-1 and TRBJ2-4, with D tentatively TRBD1 or TRBD2 (6 bases each). CDR3 length equals 17 residues. Looked up from germline, CDR1 is MNHNS and CDR2 is SASEGT. The CDR3 nucleotides read TGTGCCAGCAGTGAGGGGCAAGGGGGGAGTGACAAAGACATTCAGTACTTC. It encodes CASSEGQGGSDKDIQYF.

The V call is TRBV12-5, the J call TRBJ2-1, with 9 bases matching TRBD1. This CDR3 region has 13 residues. The ends lost 6 bases at V and 13 bases at J; junction bases unmatched: 10. CDR1 and CDR2 (germline): LGHNT, FRNRAP. For the CDR3, the DNA is TGTGCTAGTGGACAGGGGGCCAAAAACATTCAGTTCTTC. Encoded protein: CASGQGAKNIQFF.

The chain has TRBV27 and TRBJ2-1; D not resolved. CDR1 and CDR2 (germline): MNHEY, SMNVEV (reference sequence). The CDR3 loop spans 16 amino acids. Trimming stripped 4 bases from V and 5 bases from J, with 18 bases between. In nucleotides, the CDR3 is TGTGCCAGCAGTTCCACCCATTCAACTGGAGACAATGAGCAGTTCTTC. It specifies CASSSTHSTGDNEQFF.

With regard to this clonotype: An end of the junction differs from the germline gene, which may be a read error. The V gene is TRBV6-1, the J gene TRBJ2-4; 7 positions match TRBD2. Germline-derived CDR1 and CDR2 are MNHNS and SASEGT. This CDR3 region has 16 residues. CDR3 coding DNA: TGTGTCAGCCGTGAAGCGGGGCTGGGGGTTAGGAACATTCAGTATTTC. Encoded protein: CVSREAGLGVRNIQYF.

The chain employs TRBV27 and TRBJ2-1; D may be TRBD2 (6 bases). The J call may be in error: the DNA end matches TRBJ2-4 better. Germline V gene data show CDR1 as MNHEY and CDR2 as SMNVEV (reference sequence). The CDR3 runs 15 residues. DNA of the CDR3: TGTGCCAGGGGCCTCGGGGGTCGTGACCAAGAGATTCAGTACTTC. Its protein product is CARGLGGRDQEIQYF.